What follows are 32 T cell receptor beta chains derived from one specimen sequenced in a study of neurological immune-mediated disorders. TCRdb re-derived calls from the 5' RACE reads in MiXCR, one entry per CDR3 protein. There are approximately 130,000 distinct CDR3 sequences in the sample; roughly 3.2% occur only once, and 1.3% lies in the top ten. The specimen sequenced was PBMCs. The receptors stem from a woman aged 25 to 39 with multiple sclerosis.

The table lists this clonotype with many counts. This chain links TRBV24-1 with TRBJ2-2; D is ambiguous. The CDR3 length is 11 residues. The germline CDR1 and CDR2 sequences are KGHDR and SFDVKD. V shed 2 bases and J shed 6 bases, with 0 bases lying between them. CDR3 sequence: CATSDSGELFF. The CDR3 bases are TGTGCCACCAGTGATTCCGGGGAGCTGTTTTTT.

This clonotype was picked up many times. As DNA, the CDR3 is TGTGCCAGCAGTTACTGGACAGGGAAGAGTCAGCCCCAGCATTTT. It encodes CASSYWTGKSQPQHF. The chain is built from TRBV6-2 or TRBV6-3 and TRBJ1-5; 8 bases are shared with TRBD1. The CDR3 consists of 15 residues. From germline, CDR1 is MNHEY and CDR2 SVGEGT. Trimming cost V 1 base and J 6 bases; bases outside gene matches: 5.

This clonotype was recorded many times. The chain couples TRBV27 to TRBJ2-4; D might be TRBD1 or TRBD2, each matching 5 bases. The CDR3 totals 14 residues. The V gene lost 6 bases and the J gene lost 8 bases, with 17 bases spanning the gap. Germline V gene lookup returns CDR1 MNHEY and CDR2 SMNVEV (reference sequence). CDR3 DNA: TGTGCCAGCAGCTGGGGGAGAGGGGCGGACATTCAGTACTTC. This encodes CASSWGRGADIQYF.

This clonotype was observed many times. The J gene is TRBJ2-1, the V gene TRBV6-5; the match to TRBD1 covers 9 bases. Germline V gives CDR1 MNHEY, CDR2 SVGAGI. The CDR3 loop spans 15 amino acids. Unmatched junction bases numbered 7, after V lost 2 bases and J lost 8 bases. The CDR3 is CASSYPGQGGYEQFF. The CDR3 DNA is TGTGCCAGCAGTTACCCGGGACAGGGAGGATATGAGCAGTTCTTC.

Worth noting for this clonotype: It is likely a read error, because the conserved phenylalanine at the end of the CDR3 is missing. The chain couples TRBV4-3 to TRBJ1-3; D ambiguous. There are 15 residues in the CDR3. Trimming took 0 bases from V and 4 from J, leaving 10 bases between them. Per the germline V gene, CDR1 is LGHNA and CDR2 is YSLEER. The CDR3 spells CASSQDGNHGNTIYN. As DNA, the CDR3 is TGCGCCAGCAGCCAAGATGGTAACCACGGAAACACCATATATAAT.

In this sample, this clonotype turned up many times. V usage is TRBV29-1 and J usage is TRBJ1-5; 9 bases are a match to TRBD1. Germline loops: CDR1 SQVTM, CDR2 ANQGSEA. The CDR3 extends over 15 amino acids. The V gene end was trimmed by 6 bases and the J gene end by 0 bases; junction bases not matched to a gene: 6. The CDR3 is CSVADRGDSNQPQHF. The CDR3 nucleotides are TGCAGCGTGGCGGACAGGGGCGATAGCAATCAGCCCCAGCATTTT.

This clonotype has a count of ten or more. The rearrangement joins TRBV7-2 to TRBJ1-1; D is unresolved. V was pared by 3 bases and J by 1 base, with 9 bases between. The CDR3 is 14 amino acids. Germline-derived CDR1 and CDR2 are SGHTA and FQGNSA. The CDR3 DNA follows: TGTGCCAGCAGCTTTTTCCCGGGGAACACTGAAGCTTTCTTT. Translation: CASSFFPGNTEAFF.

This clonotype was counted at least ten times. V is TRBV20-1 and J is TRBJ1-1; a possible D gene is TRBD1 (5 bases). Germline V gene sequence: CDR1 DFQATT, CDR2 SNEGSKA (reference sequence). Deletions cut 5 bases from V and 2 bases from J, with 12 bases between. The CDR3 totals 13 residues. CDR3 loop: CSASTATNTEAFF. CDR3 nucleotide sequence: TGCAGTGCTTCGACAGCGACCAACACTGAAGCTTTCTTT.

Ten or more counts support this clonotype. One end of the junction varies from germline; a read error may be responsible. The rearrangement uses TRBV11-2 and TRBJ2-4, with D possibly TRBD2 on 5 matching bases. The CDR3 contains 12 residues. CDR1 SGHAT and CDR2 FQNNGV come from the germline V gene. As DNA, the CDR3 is TGTGCCAGCAGCTTCCTACCGGACCGGCGGGACTTC. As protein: CASSFLPDRRDF.

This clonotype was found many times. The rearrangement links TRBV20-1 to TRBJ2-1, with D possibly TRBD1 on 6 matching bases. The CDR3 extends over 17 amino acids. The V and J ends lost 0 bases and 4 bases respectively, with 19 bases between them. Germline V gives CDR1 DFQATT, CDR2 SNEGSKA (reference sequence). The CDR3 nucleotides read TGCAGTGCTAGAGACCATCTGGGACAATGGGGGTACAATGAGCAGTTCTTC. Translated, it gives CSARDHLGQWGYNEQFF.

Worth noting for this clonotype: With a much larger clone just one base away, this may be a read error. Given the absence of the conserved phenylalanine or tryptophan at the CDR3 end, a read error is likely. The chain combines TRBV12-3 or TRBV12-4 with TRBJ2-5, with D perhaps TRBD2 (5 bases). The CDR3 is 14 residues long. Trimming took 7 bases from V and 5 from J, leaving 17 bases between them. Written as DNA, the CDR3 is TGTGCCAGCACTCCAAGCCACAGAGGGGAGACCCAGTACTGC. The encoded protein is CASTPSHRGETQYC.

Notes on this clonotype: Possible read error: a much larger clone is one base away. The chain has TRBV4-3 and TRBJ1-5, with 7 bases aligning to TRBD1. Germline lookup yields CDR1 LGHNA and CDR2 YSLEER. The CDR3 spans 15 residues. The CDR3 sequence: CASSKDRDWDQPQHF. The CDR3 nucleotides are TGCGCCAGCAGCAAAGACAGGGACTGGGATCAGCCCCAGCATTTT.

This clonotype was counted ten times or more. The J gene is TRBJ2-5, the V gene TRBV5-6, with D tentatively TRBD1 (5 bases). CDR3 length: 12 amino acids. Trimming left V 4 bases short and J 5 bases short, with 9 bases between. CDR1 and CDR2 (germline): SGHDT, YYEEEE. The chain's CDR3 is CASSGKGETQYF. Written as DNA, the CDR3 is TGTGCCAGCAGCGGGAAGGGGGAGACCCAGTACTTC.

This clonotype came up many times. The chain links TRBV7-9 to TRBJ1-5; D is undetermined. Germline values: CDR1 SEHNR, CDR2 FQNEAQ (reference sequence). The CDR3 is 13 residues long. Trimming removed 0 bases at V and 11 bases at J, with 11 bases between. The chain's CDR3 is CASSLASDGAQHF. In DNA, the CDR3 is TGTGCCAGCAGCTTAGCGTCCGACGGGGCCCAGCATTTT.

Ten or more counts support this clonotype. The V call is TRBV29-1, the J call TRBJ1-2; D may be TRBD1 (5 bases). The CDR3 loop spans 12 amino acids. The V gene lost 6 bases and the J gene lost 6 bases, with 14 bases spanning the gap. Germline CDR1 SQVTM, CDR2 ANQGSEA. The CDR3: CSVNGGRNGYTF. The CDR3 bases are TGCAGCGTAAATGGGGGAAGGAATGGCTACACCTTC.

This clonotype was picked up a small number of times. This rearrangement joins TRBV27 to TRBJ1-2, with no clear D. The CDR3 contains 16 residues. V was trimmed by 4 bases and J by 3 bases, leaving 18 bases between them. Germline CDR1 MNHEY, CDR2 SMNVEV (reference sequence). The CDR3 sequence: CASSSSLAGLDYGYTF. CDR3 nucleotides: TGTGCCAGCAGTTCAAGTCTGGCAGGATTAGACTATGGCTACACCTTC.

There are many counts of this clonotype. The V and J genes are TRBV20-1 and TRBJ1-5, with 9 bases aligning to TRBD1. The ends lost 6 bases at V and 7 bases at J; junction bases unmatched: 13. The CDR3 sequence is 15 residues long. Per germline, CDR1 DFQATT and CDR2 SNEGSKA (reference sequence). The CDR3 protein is CSAAPGQGTGQPQHF. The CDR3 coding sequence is TGCAGTGCGGCCCCTGGACAGGGGACGGGGCAGCCCCAGCATTTT.

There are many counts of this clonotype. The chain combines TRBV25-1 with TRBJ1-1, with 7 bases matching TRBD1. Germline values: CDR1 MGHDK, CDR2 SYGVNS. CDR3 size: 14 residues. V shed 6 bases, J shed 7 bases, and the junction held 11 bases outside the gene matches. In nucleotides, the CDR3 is TGTGCCAGCAGGAGGCCAGGGGGTAAGAGTGAAGCTTTCTTT. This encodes CASRRPGGKSEAFF.

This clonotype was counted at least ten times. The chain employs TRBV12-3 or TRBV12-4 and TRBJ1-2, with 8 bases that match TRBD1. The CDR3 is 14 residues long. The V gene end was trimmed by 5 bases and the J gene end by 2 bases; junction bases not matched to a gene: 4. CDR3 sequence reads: CASSPGTGNYGYTF. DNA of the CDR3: TGTGCCAGCAGTCCCGGGACAGGCAACTATGGCTACACCTTC.

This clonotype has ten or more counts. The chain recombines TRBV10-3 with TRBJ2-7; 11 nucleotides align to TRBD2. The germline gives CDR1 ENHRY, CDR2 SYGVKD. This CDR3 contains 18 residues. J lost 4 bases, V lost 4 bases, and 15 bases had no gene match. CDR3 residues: CAISGRPGTSGGGYEQYF. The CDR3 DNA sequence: TGTGCCATCAGTGGCCGGCCCGGGACTAGCGGAGGAGGGTACGAGCAGTACTTC.

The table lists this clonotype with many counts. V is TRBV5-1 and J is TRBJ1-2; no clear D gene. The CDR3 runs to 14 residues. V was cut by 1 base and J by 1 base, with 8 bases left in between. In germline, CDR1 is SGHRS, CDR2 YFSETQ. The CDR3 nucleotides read TGCGCCAGCAGCTTGTTACAGAGTAACTATGGCTACACCTTC. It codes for CASSLLQSNYGYTF.

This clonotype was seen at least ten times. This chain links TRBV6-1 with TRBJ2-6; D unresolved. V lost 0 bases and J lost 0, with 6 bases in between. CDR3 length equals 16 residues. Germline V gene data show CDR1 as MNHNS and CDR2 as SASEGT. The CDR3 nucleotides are TGTGCCAGCAGTGAAGCCGAGATCTCTGGGGCCAACGTCCTGACTTTC. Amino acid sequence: CASSEAEISGANVLTF.

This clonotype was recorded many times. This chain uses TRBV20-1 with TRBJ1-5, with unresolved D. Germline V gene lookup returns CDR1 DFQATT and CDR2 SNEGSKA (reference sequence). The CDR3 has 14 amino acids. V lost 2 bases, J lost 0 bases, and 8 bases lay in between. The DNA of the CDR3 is TGCAGTGCTAGACAGACTAATAGCAATCAGCCCCAGCATTTT. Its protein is CSARQTNSNQPQHF.

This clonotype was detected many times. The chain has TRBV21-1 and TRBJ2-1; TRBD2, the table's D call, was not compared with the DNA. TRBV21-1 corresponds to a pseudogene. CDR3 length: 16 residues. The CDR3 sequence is CASSQTLSGAYNEQFF. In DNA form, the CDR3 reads TGTGCCAGCAGTCAAACACTTAGCGGGGCCTACAATGAGCAGTTCTTC.

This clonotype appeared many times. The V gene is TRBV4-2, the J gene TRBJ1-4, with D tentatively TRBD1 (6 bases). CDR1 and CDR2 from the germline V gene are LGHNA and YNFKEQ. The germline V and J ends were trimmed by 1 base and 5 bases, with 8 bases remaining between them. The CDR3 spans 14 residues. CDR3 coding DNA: TGTGCCAGCAGCCAAGCGGACAGCAATGAAAAACTGTTTTTT. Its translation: CASSQADSNEKLFF.

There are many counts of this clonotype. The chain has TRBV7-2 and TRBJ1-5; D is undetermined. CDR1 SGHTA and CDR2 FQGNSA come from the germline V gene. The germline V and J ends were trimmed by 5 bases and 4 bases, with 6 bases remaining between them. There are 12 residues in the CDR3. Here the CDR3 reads CASSEHNQPQHF. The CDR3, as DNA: TGTGCCAGCAGCGAACATAATCAGCCCCAGCATTTT.

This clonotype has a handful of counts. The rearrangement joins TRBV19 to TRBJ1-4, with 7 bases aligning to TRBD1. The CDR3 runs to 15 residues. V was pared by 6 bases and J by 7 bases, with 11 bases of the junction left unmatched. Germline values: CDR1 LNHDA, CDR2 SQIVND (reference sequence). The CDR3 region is CASSHYQGGREKLFF. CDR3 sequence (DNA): TGTGCCAGTAGCCACTATCAAGGGGGCCGTGAAAAACTGTTTTTT. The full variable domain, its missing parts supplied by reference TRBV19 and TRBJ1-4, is DGGITQSPKYLFRKEGQNVTLSCEQNLNHDAMYWYRQDPGQGLRLIYYSQIVNDFQKGDIAEGYSVSREKKESFPLTVTSAQKNPTAFYLCASSHYQGGREKLFFGSGTQLSVL.

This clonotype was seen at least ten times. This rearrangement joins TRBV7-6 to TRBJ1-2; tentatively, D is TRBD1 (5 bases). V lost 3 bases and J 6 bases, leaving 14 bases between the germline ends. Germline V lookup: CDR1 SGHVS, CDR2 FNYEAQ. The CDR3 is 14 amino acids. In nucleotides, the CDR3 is TGTGCCAGCAGCTTTTCCAGGGAAGCTGATGGCTACACCTTC. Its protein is CASSFSREADGYTF.

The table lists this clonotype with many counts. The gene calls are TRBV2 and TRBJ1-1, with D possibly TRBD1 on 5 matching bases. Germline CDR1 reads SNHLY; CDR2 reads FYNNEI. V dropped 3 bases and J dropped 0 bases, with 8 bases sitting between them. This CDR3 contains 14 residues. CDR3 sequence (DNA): TGTGCCAGCAGTGAGGGGGGGATGAACACTGAAGCTTTCTTT. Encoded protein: CASSEGGMNTEAFF.

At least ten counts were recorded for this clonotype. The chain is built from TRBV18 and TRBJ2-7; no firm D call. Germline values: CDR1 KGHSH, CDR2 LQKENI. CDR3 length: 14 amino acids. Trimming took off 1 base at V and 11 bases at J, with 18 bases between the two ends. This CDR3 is CASSPRTAIGMEYF. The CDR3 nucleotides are TGTGCCAGCTCACCACGGACGGCCATTGGAATGGAGTACTTC.

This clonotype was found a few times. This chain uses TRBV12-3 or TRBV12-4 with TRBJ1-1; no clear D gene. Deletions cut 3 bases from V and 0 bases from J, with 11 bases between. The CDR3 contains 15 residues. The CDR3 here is CASSLYGRMNTEAFF. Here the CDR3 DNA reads TGTGCCAGCAGTTTGTATGGCAGGATGAACACTGAAGCTTTCTTT.

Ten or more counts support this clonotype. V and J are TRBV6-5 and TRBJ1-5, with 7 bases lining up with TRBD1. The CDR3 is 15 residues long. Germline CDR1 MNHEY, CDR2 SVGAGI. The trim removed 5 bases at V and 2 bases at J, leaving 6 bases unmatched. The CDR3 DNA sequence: TGTGCCAGCAGTCCTTGGACAGGAGGCAATCAGCCCCAGCATTTT. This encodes CASSPWTGGNQPQHF.